The 27 T cell receptor beta chains in this list originate from one sample, sequenced in a study of beta chain features in type 1 diabetes. The whole isolated RNA underwent reverse transcription, so sequencing captured expressed TCRB transcripts. This table comes from immunoSEQ multiplex PCR, and its TCRdb copy is limited to in-frame clones, with some not included. The table lists under 450,000 clones, less than 15% of them singletons. Source material: naive CD4+ T cells from blood. Source of these receptors: a woman under 30 in good health.

This clone appeared a few times. The J gene is TRBJ1-2, the V gene TRBV28; maybe TRBD1 (6 bases). V lost 2 bases and J lost 4, with 23 bases in between. The CDR3 length is 18 residues. Germline assignment: CDR1 MDHEN and CDR2 SYDVKM. CDR3 coding DNA: TGTGCCAGCAGTTTAATTACCTCCAGAGGACAGACCCCCTATGGCTACACCTTC. Translation: CASSLITSRGQTPYGYTF.

This clone was seen a few times. This sequence joins TRBV1 and TRBJ2-1; no DNA check was done on the table's D call, TRBD1. TRBV1 is termed a pseudogene. The CDR3 is 10 residues long. CDR3 sequence (DNA): TGCACCGGACATACCCTGCTTAAGTTCTTC. This translates into CTGHTLLKFF.

This clone was seen a handful of times. The CDR3 coding sequence is TGTGCCAGCCAAAAAGGGTCGGGACAAGAGACCCAGTACTTC. Its protein is CASQKGSGQETQYF. V is TRBV6-6 and J is TRBJ2-5, with D possibly matching TRBD2 (5 bases). Looked up from germline, CDR1 is MNHNY and CDR2 is SVGAGI (reference sequence). Trimming left V 8 bases short and J 2 bases short, with 15 bases between. The CDR3 runs 14 residues.

This clone was counted only a few times. This sequence joins TRBV7-9 and TRBJ2-4; D not resolved. CDR1 is SEHNR and CDR2 is FQNEAQ in the germline V gene (reference sequence). Trimming removed 2 bases from V and 0 bases from J, with 5 bases in between. This CDR3 spans 14 amino acids. The CDR3 DNA reads TGTGCCAGCAGCTTATCCCTAGCCAAAAACATTCAGTACTTC. This gives the protein CASSLSLAKNIQYF.

There are a few counts of this clone. This chain connects TRBV29-1 to TRBJ2-5; D is uncertain. CDR1 and CDR2 (germline): SQVTM, ANQGSEA. This CDR3 is 12 amino acids long. V was cut by 8 bases and J by 1 base, with 11 bases left in between. CDR3 in DNA: TGCAGCTCATCGGGTGGCCAAGAGACCCAGTACTTC. Translated: CSSSGGQETQYF.

The gene calls are TRBV29-1 and TRBJ2-7; 7 bases align to TRBD2. The V and J ends lost 1 base and 3 bases, in that order; junction bases with no gene match: 6. This CDR3 contains 14 residues. Germline V CDR1 and CDR2: SQVTM, ANQGSEA. The CDR3 DNA is TGCAGCGTTGAAGCGGGGGGTTCTTACTACGAGCAGTACTTC. Its translation is CSVEAGGSYYEQYF.

This clone was seen more than once but under ten times. The chain recombines TRBV19 with TRBJ2-6; 8 nucleotides match TRBD1. The CDR3 has 16 residues. V dropped 6 bases and J dropped 0; count of bases not matched to a gene: 4. The germline V gene encodes CDR1 LNHDA and CDR2 SQIVND (reference sequence). This CDR3 is CASSGQGYSGANVLTF. The CDR3 DNA is TGTGCCAGTAGCGGACAGGGTTACTCTGGGGCCAACGTCCTGACTTTC.

This clone showed up just a few times. V and J are TRBV28 and TRBJ2-1; 13 bases align to TRBD2. Germline lookup yields CDR1 MDHEN and CDR2 SYDVKM. This CDR3 contains 13 residues. CDR3 protein: CTTSGRALDEQFF. CDR3 DNA: TGTACCACTAGCGGGAGGGCCTTGGATGAGCAGTTCTTC.

This clone was recorded a few times. The chain recombines TRBV6-5 with TRBJ1-5; 8 positions match TRBD1. This CDR3 has 15 residues. The V gene end was trimmed by 6 bases and the J gene end by 5 bases; junction bases not matched to a gene: 9. CDR1 is MNHEY, CDR2 SVGAGI, per germline. CDR3 sequence (DNA): TGTGCCAGCAGAGTTTGGACAGGGAGCGATCAGCCCCAGCATTTT. It is translated as CASRVWTGSDQPQHF.

V gene TRBV27 combines with J gene TRBJ2-1; D gene uncertain. The CDR3 length is 12 residues. The V gene's germline CDR1 is MNHEY and CDR2 SMNVEV (reference sequence). Trimming pared 4 bases from V and 9 bases from J, leaving 10 bases between. CDR3 residues: CASSSSFGEQFF. CDR3 DNA: TGTGCCAGCAGTTCTAGTTTTGGTGAGCAGTTCTTC.

This clone was observed a few times. The identical CDR3 is also encoded by other nucleotide sequences in the sample. The chain couples TRBV7-9 to TRBJ2-7, with 9 bases lining up with TRBD1. The CDR3 loop spans 13 amino acids. CDR1 is SEHNR and CDR2 is FQNEAQ in the germline V gene (reference sequence). The V gene end was trimmed by 5 bases and the J gene end by 4 bases; junction bases not matched to a gene: 3. The CDR3 DNA reads as TGTGCCAGCAGCCCGGGACAGGGTTACGAGCAGTACTTC. This codes for CASSPGQGYEQYF.

There are a few counts of this clone. V usage is TRBV5-1 and J usage is TRBJ2-1; TRBD2 agrees at 9 bases. J lost 9 bases, V lost 4 bases, and 11 bases had no gene match. The CDR3 is made up of 15 amino acids. The germline CDR1 and CDR2 sequences are SGHRS and YFSETQ. CDR3 sequence: CASSRAMREGREQFF. CDR3 nucleotides: TGCGCCAGCAGCAGGGCGATGCGGGAGGGCCGTGAGCAGTTCTTC.

CDR3 sequence: CASSLLRDSAEQYF. Written as DNA, the CDR3 is TGTGCCAGCAGTTTATTAAGGGACTCTGCCGAGCAGTACTTC. This chain joins TRBV27 and TRBJ2-7, with D tentatively TRBD2 (6 bases). The CDR3 runs to 14 residues. Germline lookup yields CDR1 MNHEY and CDR2 SMNVEV (reference sequence). V was shortened by 1 base and J by 6 bases, with 13 bases between the two germline ends.

The chain combines TRBV19 with TRBJ2-2; TRBD1 aligns across 8 bases. CDR1 is LNHDA and CDR2 is SQIVND in the germline V gene (reference sequence). The J segment lost 4 bases and the V segment lost 9 bases, leaving 10 bases of the junction unmatched. CDR3 size: 15 residues. The CDR3 region is CASLFGTGVTGELFF. The CDR3 DNA sequence: TGTGCCAGCCTCTTTGGGACAGGAGTCACCGGGGAGCTGTTTTTT. Full variable domain (rest looked up from reference TRBV19 and TRBJ2-2): DGGITQSPKYLFRKEGQNVTLSCEQNLNHDAMYWYRQDPGQGLRLIYYSQIVNDFQKGDIAEGYSVSREKKESFPLTVTSAQKNPTAFYLCASLFGTGVTGELFFGEGSRLTVL.

This chain links TRBV4-1 with TRBJ1-2; 7 nucleotides match TRBD1. Germline CDR1 and CDR2: MGHRA and YSYEKL. V gave up 4 bases and J gave up 2 bases; unmatched junction bases: 7. The CDR3 loop spans 15 amino acids. The CDR3 protein is CASSPAEGQNYGYTF. As DNA, the CDR3 is TGCGCCAGCAGCCCCGCAGAGGGACAGAACTATGGCTACACCTTC.

The chain recombines TRBV28 with TRBJ2-7; 10 nucleotides align to TRBD1. V was clipped by 4 bases and J by 3 bases; unmatched bases: 6. The CDR3 consists of 15 residues. Per germline, CDR1 MDHEN and CDR2 SYDVKM. The CDR3 nucleotides are TGTGCCAGCAGTTCCGGCCGGGACAGGGGCTACGAGCAGTACTTC. Translation gives CASSSGRDRGYEQYF.

Only a few counts were recorded for this clone. The chain uses TRBV18 and TRBJ2-3, with D perhaps matching TRBD2 (5 bases). The CDR3 covers 13 residues. Germline CDR1 reads KGHSH; CDR2 reads LQKENI. Trimming cost V 5 bases and J 4 bases, with 10 bases left between them. The CDR3 protein is CASSTGYSDTQYF. CDR3 coding DNA: TGTGCCAGCTCAACGGGGTATTCAGATACGCAGTATTTT.

This clone was detected only a few times. The chain couples TRBV30 to TRBJ1-2; unclear D gene. The CDR3 contains 13 residues. Germline V gives CDR1 GTSNPN, CDR2 SVGIG (reference sequence). Between the trimmed V and J ends, which lost 8 bases and 5 bases, there was a span of 18 bases. This chain's CDR3 is CAGTLKREYGYTF. The CDR3 coding sequence is TGTGCCGGTACCCTGAAAAGGGAGTATGGCTACACCTTC.

This clone appeared a few times. The V and J genes are TRBV6-6 and TRBJ1-5, with 10 nucleotides matching TRBD1. The trim removed 7 bases at V and 7 bases at J, leaving 7 bases unmatched. The length of the CDR3 is 14 residues. CDR1 is MNHNY, CDR2 SVGAGI, per germline (reference sequence). The CDR3 coding sequence is TGTGCCAGCACTACCGGACAGGGGGGGCAGCCCCAGCATTTT. Protein sequence: CASTTGQGGQPQHF.

The V and J genes are TRBV29-1 and TRBJ1-1, with 11 bases fitting TRBD1. The CDR3 runs 14 residues. Germline loops: CDR1 SQVTM, CDR2 ANQGSEA. V lost 7 bases to trimming and J lost 5 bases; unmatched junction nucleotides: 9. In nucleotides, the CDR3 is TGCAGCGCCCCGGGACAGGGGGGGAGGACTGAAGCTTTCTTT. It encodes CSAPGQGGRTEAFF. Supplemented by reference TRBV29-1 and TRBJ1-1, the full variable domain reads SAVISQKPSRDICQRGTSLTIQCQVDSQVTMMFWYRQQPGQSLTLIATANQGSEATYESGFVIDKFPISRPNLTFSTLTVSNMSPEDSSIYLCSAPGQGGRTEAFFGQGTRLTVV.

This chain's CDR3 is CASSPDWRGKLFF. The CDR3 DNA follows: TGTGCCAGCAGTCCGGACTGGAGGGGAAAACTGTTTTTT. The chain links TRBV7-2 to TRBJ1-4; perhaps TRBD1 as D (5 bases). There are 13 residues in the CDR3. CDR1 and CDR2 (germline): SGHTA, FQGNSA. With 6 bases removed from V and 10 bases from J, the gap between germline ends came to 15 bases.

This clone was counted a few times. V gene TRBV7-2 combines with J gene TRBJ1-2; 7 bases are a match to TRBD1. Germline CDR1 and CDR2: SGHTA and FQGNSA. Trimming took 5 bases from V and 5 from J; bases not matched to a gene: 14. CDR3 length: 16 residues. CDR3 sequence: CASSTPSGTADYGYTF. Written as DNA, the CDR3 is TGTGCCAGCAGCACACCCTCCGGGACAGCGGATTATGGCTACACCTTC.

CDR3 sequence: CASSDQPGLAYNEQFF. The CDR3 coding sequence is TGTGCCAGCAGCGACCAGCCGGGACTAGCGTACAATGAGCAGTTCTTC. The chain links TRBV4-2 to TRBJ2-1, with 10 nucleotides matching TRBD2. The V segment lost 5 bases and the J segment 4 bases; nucleotides outside the gene matches: 8. In germline, CDR1 is LGHNA, CDR2 YNFKEQ. The CDR3 is 16 amino acids.

The V call is TRBV28, the J call TRBJ1-3; D may be TRBD1 (5 bases). The V gene's germline CDR1 is MDHEN and CDR2 SYDVKM. The CDR3 length is 15 residues. Trimming removed 6 bases at V and 1 base at J, with 13 bases between. CDR3 protein: CASRTDQGSGNTIYF. The CDR3 DNA follows: TGTGCCAGCAGGACCGATCAGGGATCTGGAAACACCATATATTTT.

This clone has only a few counts. The chain joins TRBV15 to TRBJ2-5; 9 bases map to TRBD2. There are 16 residues in the CDR3. CDR1 is LNHNV and CDR2 is YYDKDF in the germline V gene (reference sequence). Trimming at V came to 1 base and at J to 2 bases, leaving 5 bases not matched to a gene. The CDR3 nucleotides are TGTGCCACCAGCAGAGTGTCTAGCGGGATTCAAGAGACCCAGTACTTC. Translation: CATSRVSSGIQETQYF.

CDR3 sequence reads: CASSKGQDYGYTF. The CDR3 nucleotides are TGTGCCAGCAGCAAGGGACAGGACTATGGCTACACCTTC. This chain joins TRBV7-9 and TRBJ1-2, with TRBD1 matching over 8 bases. Per germline, CDR1 SEHNR and CDR2 FQNEAQ (reference sequence). V lost 5 bases to trimming and J lost 3 bases; unmatched junction nucleotides: 2. The CDR3 has 13 amino acids. The entire variable domain, with the rest obtained from reference TRBV7-9 and TRBJ1-2, is as follows: DTGVSQNPRHKITKRGQNVTFRCDPISEHNRLYWYRQTLGQGPEFLTYFQNEAQLEKSRLLSDRFSAERPKGSFSTLEIQRTEQGDSAMYLCASSKGQDYGYTFGSGTRLTVV.

This clone occurred a few times. The chain employs TRBV4-1 and TRBJ2-5; 7 nucleotides line up with TRBD2. Germline V gene sequence: CDR1 MGHRA, CDR2 YSYEKL. Unmatched junction bases numbered 11, after V lost 1 base and J lost 3 bases. The CDR3 runs 17 residues. Here the CDR3 DNA reads TGCGCCAGCAGCCAAGGTTGGAGCCAGCGGGGCAAAGAGACCCAGTACTTC. It encodes CASSQGWSQRGKETQYF.